This record concerns one TCR beta chain sequence. Its specificity is unknown. The sample originates from a study of OX40 agonist ivuxolimab in advanced cancers. Whole-study context: Patients were dosed intravenously with ivuxolimab at 0.01 to 10 mg/kg every 2 weeks. A partial response was reached by three patients: one with hepatocellular carcinoma and two with cutaneous melanoma. Study-level results: Some nonresponders likewise displayed low normalized T-cell clonal expansion.

The germline CDR1 and CDR2 sequences are LNHNV and YYDKDF (reference sequence). CDR3 size: 16 residues. Germline trimming cut 7 bases from V and 4 bases from J; bases unmatched to any gene: 13. The repertoire was sequenced with immunoSEQ multiplex PCR; TCRdb's copy has only in-frame clones and lacks some. The sample holds about 46,000 clones, more than 75% seen once. This sequence was found in an adult with an advanced solid tumor such as melanoma, head and neck, liver or kidney cancer. The sequences come from CD4+ or CD8+ T cells sorted from blood, collected in a trial of the OX40 agonist ivuxolimab. V gene TRBV15 combines with J gene TRBJ2-5; TRBD1 agrees at 9 bases. The CDR3, as DNA: TGTGCCACCACTGACCTGAGGACAGGGGAGGTAGAGACCCAGTACTTC. Translation: CATTDLRTGEVETQYF.